A selection of T cell receptor beta chains follows, all from one sample in a study of persistence of HIV-infected CD4 T cells. Measured with immunoSEQ multiplex PCR; TCRdb has only the in-frame clones, and not every one. The table lists some 30,000 clones, roughly 70% of them singletons. Which antigens these TCRs recognize remains unknown. The sample here was CD4+ T cells sorted from PBMCs after approximately 19-hour stimulation, taken from a patient who received antiretroviral therapy. The receptors stem from an adult man with HIV who was CMV-seropositive. The CDR3 runs from the conserved cysteine through the conserved F or W. D genes are given only for firm matches. The size entry is marked missing in some rows and otherwise reads once, few, many or a size class.

d_call	clone_size	v_call	j_call	cdr3_nt	cdr3_aa
NA	NA	TRBV28	TRBJ1-1	TGTGCCAGCAGTTTAGAAGGGACTGAAGCTTTCTTT	CASSLEGTEAFF
NA	NA	TRBV7-8	TRBJ1-1	TGTGCCAGCAGCCCGGGGACCGCTAACACTGAAGCTTTCTTT	CASSPGTANTEAFF
NA	medium-sized	TRBV9	TRBJ1-1	TGTGCCAGCAGCGTAGGTATCGAGAACACTGAAGCTTTCTTT	CASSVGIENTEAFF
NA	NA	TRBV6-6	TRBJ2-7	TGTGCCAGCACCGCCCGGGCTTACGAGCAGTACTTC	CASTARAYEQYF
TRBD1	once	TRBV2	TRBJ2-3	TGTGCCAGCATAAGTTCGGGACAGGGCACAGATACGCAGTATTTT	CASISSGQGTDTQYF
TRBD1	NA	TRBV4-1	TRBJ1-4	TGCGCCAGCAGCCTCACAGGGGTAGTGGAAAAACTGTTTTTT	CASSLTGVVEKLFF
TRBD1	few	TRBV10-2	TRBJ1-2	TGCGCCAGCAGTGAGAGGACAGGGACTAACTATGGCTACACCTTC	CASSERTGTNYGYTF
TRBD1	once	TRBV18	TRBJ1-2	TGTGCCAGCTCCCCCCGGACAGGGGCGACAGATGGCTACACCTTC	CASSPRTGATDGYTF
TRBD1	NA	TRBV29-1	TRBJ2-2	TGCAGCGTTTCGGACAGGAAACCCACCGGGGAGCTGTTTTTT	CSVSDRKPTGELFF
TRBD1	NA	TRBV3-1/TRBV3-2	TRBJ1-2	TGTGCCAGCAGCAGGGACAGCTATGGCTACACCTTC	CASSRDSYGYTF
NA	NA	TRBV18	TRBJ2-7	TGTGCCAGCTCACCACCGAGACGGGGGAAGAGCTCCTACGAGCAGTACTTC	CASSPPRRGKSSYEQYF
NA	few	TRBV6-2/TRBV6-3	TRBJ1-5	TGTGCCAGCAGCGCTCGGGACACACTATATAGCAATCAGCCCCAGCATTTT	CASSARDTLYSNQPQHF
TRBD1	NA	TRBV5-1	TRBJ2-7	TGCGCCAGCGGCCCCGGGACAGGGGTTACCTACGAGCAGTACTTC	CASGPGTGVTYEQYF
NA	few	TRBV3-1/TRBV3-2	TRBJ1-4	TGTGCCAGCAGCCAAGATCAACACACGGGGCGGGGGGAAAAACTGTTTTTT	CASSQDQHTGRGEKLFF
NA	NA	TRBV7-8	TRBJ1-1	TGTGCCAGCAGCTTCGACAGACTGAACACTGAAGCTTTCTTT	CASSFDRLNTEAFF
NA	NA	TRBV9	TRBJ2-3	TGTGCCAGCAGCGTAGGCAGCGGACGACTACTAGATACGCAGTATTTT	CASSVGSGRLLDTQYF
NA	medium-sized	TRBV5-5	TRBJ1-5	TGTGCCAGCAGCTTAACAGAGATCAATCAGCCCCAGCATTTT	CASSLTEINQPQHF
TRBD1	few	TRBV27	TRBJ2-3	TGTGCCAGCAGTTACCGGGACAGGGTTGCAGATACGCAGTATTTT	CASSYRDRVADTQYF
NA	NA	TRBV9	TRBJ1-1	TGTGCCAGCAGCGTAGGGGGATCTAGGGCGGCCACTGAAGCTTTCTTT	CASSVGGSRAATEAFF
NA	NA	TRBV5-4	TRBJ2-5	TGTGCCAGCAGCCGGGACCAAGAGACCCAGTACTTC	CASSRDQETQYF
TRBD1	once	TRBV5-1	TRBJ1-1	TGCGCCAGCAGCTTGCCCAAGGGACAGGGCGGCACTGAAGCTTTCTTT	CASSLPKGQGGTEAFF
NA	NA	TRBV15	TRBJ1-4	TGTGCCACCAGCAGAGGTGGGAGTGAAAAACTGTTTTTT	CATSRGGSEKLFF
TRBD1	NA	TRBV19	TRBJ1-4	TGTGCCAGTAGTACCAGTTCCGGGACAGGGAAAAAACTGTTTTTT	CASSTSSGTGKKLFF
NA	NA	TRBV2	TRBJ1-2	TGTGCCAGCAGTGAACTGGACTGGAACTATGGCTACACCTTC	CASSELDWNYGYTF
NA	medium-sized	TRBV25-1	TRBJ1-5	TGTGCCAGCAGTGAATCCGGAGGGCTGGGGAATCAGCCCCAGCATTTT	CASSESGGLGNQPQHF
NA	medium-sized	TRBV4-1	TRBJ2-3	TGCGCCAGCAGCCAAGACGTAGGGCGTAATGCGCAGTATTTT	CASSQDVGRNAQYF